One sample yielded the 30 T cell receptor beta chains listed below, sequenced in a study of tissue T cells after allogeneic stem cell transplantation. Sequencing used immunoSEQ multiplex PCR; TCRdb keeps in-frame clones, though not all of them. The data hold 48,000 or so clones, with approximately 73% observed a single time. Sample: sorted cells pooled from one or two spleens. These receptor sequences come from a pool of C57BL/6 mice in good health.

There are a few counts of this clone. Gene names and germline match the mouse. Sequencing ends 1 residue short of the CDR3 end; the germline J gene provides the rest. The rearrangement uses TRBV31 and TRBJ2-7, with D hard to call. CDR3 length: 10 residues. The V gene's germline CDR1 is GKSSPN and CDR2 SITVG. V lost 5 bases and J 5 bases, leaving 7 bases between the germline ends. The CDR3 is CAWGSHEQYF. The CDR3 DNA, read in part, is TGTGCCTGGGGTTCTCATGAACAGTAC.

Concerning this clone: The gene names given are mouse names. Read sequence stops 1 residue before the CDR3 end, and the germline J gene provides the missing end. The chain recombines TRBV1 with TRBJ2-5; D is undetermined. V lost 0 bases and J lost 1, with 8 bases in between. The CDR3 is 15 amino acids. Germline loops: CDR1 NSQYPW, CDR2 LRSPGD (reference sequence). The CDR3 bases that were read are TGCACCTGCAGTGCAGATCGCGCAGACCAAGACACCCAGTAC. Encoded protein: CTCSADRADQDTQY. The whole CDR3 protein reads CTCSADRADQDTQYF.

To note about this clone: All gene names here are mouse names. The read gets to within 1 residue of the CDR3 end, and the germline J gene fills in the rest. This chain links TRBV13-3 with TRBJ2-3, with 8 bases aligning to TRBD1. V lost 5 bases, J lost 5 bases, and 1 base stayed unmatched. Looked up from germline, CDR1 is NNHDY and CDR2 is SYVADS. The CDR3 spans 12 residues. The covered CDR3 bases are TGTGCCAGCAGCGGACAGGGAGAAACGCTGTAT. It is translated as CASSGQGETLY. In full, the CDR3 reads CASSGQGETLYF.

With respect to this clone: These gene names are mouse names. The CDR3 end lies 1 residue beyond the end of the read and is filled in from the germline J gene. This chain uses TRBV4 with TRBJ2-4; TRBD2 might be the D (5 bases). The V end lost 8 bases, the J end lost 3 bases, and 12 bases lay between the germline ends. Germline CDR1 and CDR2: LGHDT and YNNKQL (reference sequence). This CDR3 spans 13 amino acids. The CDR3 bases that were read are TGTGCCAGCCAGATGGGGTGGCAAAACACCTTGTAC. Protein product: CASQMGWQNTLY. The whole CDR3 sequence is CASQMGWQNTLYF.

This clone was counted a few times. Mouse gene names apply. The read is 1 residue too short to cover the CDR3 end, so that end is filled in from the germline J gene. This chain links TRBV24 with TRBJ2-7; 7 bases map to TRBD2. Unmatched junction bases numbered 1, after V lost 0 bases and J lost 5 bases. Germline CDR1 reads KGHTA; CDR2 reads FRNEEI. This CDR3 spans 13 amino acids. The CDR3 loop reads CASSLYWGDEQYF. CDR3 DNA (partial): TGTGCCAGCAGTCTGTATTGGGGGGATGAACAGTAC.

Regarding this clone: The genes are named according to mouse. From the germline J gene comes the end of the CDR3, since the read stops 1 residue before it. The chain links TRBV12-1 to TRBJ1-1, with D possibly matching TRBD1 (6 bases). This CDR3 is built from 11 residues. Germline V gives CDR1 SGHSN, CDR2 HYEKVE. Trimming took off 0 bases at V and 8 bases at J, with 6 bases between the two ends. Partial CDR3 DNA: TGTGCCAGCTCTCTCGACAGGGAAGTCTTC. Protein product: CASSLDREVF. The complete CDR3 reads CASSLDREVFF.

As regards this clone: Gene names are the mouse ones. The read ends 1 residue before the CDR3 terminus; that terminus is restored from the germline J gene. V is TRBV2 and J is TRBJ1-3; 7 bases match TRBD1. The J segment lost 8 bases and the V segment lost 2 bases, leaving 6 bases of the junction unmatched. CDR3 size: 14 residues. Germline CDR1 is LGHNA and CDR2 is YSYQKL. The sequenced CDR3 bases are TGTGCCAGCAGCCAAAGGACGGGGACAGATACGCTCTAT. It encodes CASSQRTGTDTLY. The CDR3, in full, reads CASSQRTGTDTLYF. The whole variable domain, remainder taken from reference TRBV2 and TRBJ1-3, is DPKIIQKPKYLVAVTGSEKILICEQYLGHNAMYWYRQSAKKPLEFMFSYSYQKLMDNQTASSRFQPQSSKKNHLDLQITALKPDDSATYFCASSQRTGTDTLYFGEGSRLIVV.

This clone occurred once. Genes and germline are mouse. The sequenced fragment ends 1 residue before the CDR3 boundary, so the rest is inferred from the germline J gene. The chain has TRBV20 and TRBJ1-1; 7 positions match TRBD1. CDR1 GFQATS and CDR2 STVNSAI come from the germline V gene. The CDR3 contains 11 residues. V lost 5 bases, J lost 6 bases, and 3 bases stayed unmatched. CDR3 sequence reads: CGAFQGAEVFF. The part of the CDR3 DNA that was read is TGTGGTGCTTTTCAGGGGGCAGAAGTCTTC. Full variable domain (outside the CDR3, taken from reference TRBV20 and TRBJ1-1): GALVYQYPRRTICKSGTSMRMECQAVGFQATSVAWYRQSPQKTFELIALSTVNSAIKYEQNFTQEKFPISHPNLSFSSMTVLNAYLEDRGLYLCGAFQGAEVFFGKGTRLTVV.

About this clone: Gene names and germline match the mouse. The DNA ends 1 residue before the CDR3 does, and the rest of the CDR3 is filled in from the germline J gene. This chain connects TRBV3 to TRBJ2-1, with 7 bases matching TRBD2. The CDR3 contains 15 residues. V was clipped by 2 bases and J by 0 bases; unmatched bases: 1. Germline-derived CDR1 and CDR2 are SNHLY and FYNGKV (reference sequence). The sequenced part of the CDR3 DNA is TGTGCCAGCAGCTTATTGGGGGGTAACTATGCTGAGCAGTTC. Residues: CASSLLGGNYAEQF. The full CDR3 protein reads CASSLLGGNYAEQFF.

Comments on this clone: Each gene name is a mouse one. Read sequence stops 1 residue before the CDR3 end, and the germline J gene provides the missing end. V and J are TRBV5 and TRBJ2-3, with a weak D call TRBD1 (5 bases). The V gene's germline CDR1 is LGHNA and CDR2 YNLKQL (reference sequence). CDR3 size: 14 residues. V was shortened by 4 bases and J by 1 base, with 9 bases between the two germline ends. The part of the CDR3 DNA that was read is TGTGCCAGCAGCCCCGAAGGGGGTGCAGAAACGCTGTAT. It is translated as CASSPEGGAETLY. The CDR3, in full, reads CASSPEGGAETLYF.

As to this clone: Mouse germline and gene names are used. The missing CDR3 end, 1 residue past where the read stops, is filled in from the germline J gene. The genes are TRBV4 and TRBJ1-5; 7 bases fit TRBD1. The CDR3 is 14 residues long. The J segment lost 1 base and the V segment lost 5 bases, leaving 2 bases of the junction unmatched. Germline values: CDR1 LGHDT, CDR2 YNNKQL (reference sequence). The CDR3 sequence is CASSPGQNNQAPLF. The part of the CDR3 DNA that was read is TGTGCCAGCAGCCCGGGACAGAACAACCAGGCTCCGCTT.

This clone turned up a few times. The gene names here belong to mouse. Sequencing ends 1 residue short of the CDR3 end; the germline J gene provides the rest. This chain uses TRBV13-3 with TRBJ2-7; the D gene is possibly TRBD1 (5 bases). The germline gives CDR1 NNHDY, CDR2 SYVADS. The CDR3 has 13 residues. The germline V and J ends were trimmed by 0 bases and 4 bases, with 8 bases remaining between them. CDR3 sequence reads: CASSDGTKYEQYF. The CDR3 bases that were read are TGTGCCAGCAGTGATGGGACAAAATATGAACAGTAC.

As to this clone: Mouse germline and gene names are used. The read ends 1 residue early relative to the CDR3; the germline J gene fills the gap. This chain links TRBV13-1 with TRBJ2-5; 7 bases map to TRBD1. The germline V gene has CDR1 NSHNY and CDR2 SYGAGN. V shed 1 base and J 3 bases; nucleotides not matched to a gene: 5. This CDR3 is 15 amino acids long. CDR3 DNA, as far as it was read: TGTGCCAGCAGTGATCGACAGGGTCGGCAAGACACCCAGTAC. Encoded protein: CASSDRQGRQDTQY. The CDR3 in its entirety is CASSDRQGRQDTQYF.

The table lists this clone with a few counts. Genes here carry mouse names. The CDR3: CASSPGQGTDYTF. The covered CDR3 bases are TGTGCCAGCTCTCCGGGACAGGGGACCGACTACACC. V usage is TRBV12-2 and J usage is TRBJ1-2, with TRBD1 matching 10 bases. The CDR3 goes on 1 residue after the read ends, and that part is filled in from the germline J gene. Germline V gives CDR1 SGHLS, CDR2 HYDKME. This CDR3 region has 13 residues. V trimming: 2 bases; J trimming: 6 bases; junction bases outside the gene matches: 2.

As for this clone: The listed genes are named as in mouse. Sequencing ends 1 residue short of the CDR3 end; the germline J gene provides the rest. The sample holds other DNA sequences that translate to the same CDR3. The chain uses TRBV13-2 and TRBJ2-4; 8 bases map to TRBD1. The CDR3 has 14 residues. CDR1 is NNHNN, CDR2 SYGAGS, per germline (reference sequence). Germline trimming cut 0 bases from V and 4 bases from J; bases unmatched to any gene: 1. The CDR3: CASGDATGENTLYF. CDR3 bases read: TGTGCCAGCGGTGATGCGACAGGGGAAAACACCTTGTAC.

In this sample, this clone turned up once. Genes and germline are mouse. The sequenced CDR3 bases are TGTGCCAGCAGCCAAGAGGGACAGGGTGGCACAGAAGTCTTC. Protein: CASSQEGQGGTEVF. The whole CDR3 protein is CASSQEGQGGTEVFF. The V call is TRBV2, the J call TRBJ1-1; 9 bases are shared with TRBD1. The read is 1 residue too short to cover the CDR3 end, so that end is filled in from the germline J gene. The CDR3 sequence is 15 residues long. Germline values: CDR1 LGHNA, CDR2 YSYQKL. V lost 0 bases and J lost 4; bases outside the gene matches: 3.

Comment on this clone: Germline and genes: mouse. The read halts 1 residue ahead of the CDR3 end, with the missing end drawn from the germline J gene. The gene calls are TRBV2 and TRBJ2-3; 8 positions match TRBD2. The CDR3 sequence is 15 residues long. Unmatched junction bases numbered 3, after V lost 1 base and J lost 3 bases. Germline assignment: CDR1 LGHNA and CDR2 YSYQKL. CDR3 region: CASSQAGLAAETLYF. CDR3 DNA (partial): TGTGCCAGCAGCCAAGCGGGACTGGCCGCAGAAACGCTGTAT.

In regard to this clone: The genes are named according to mouse. The observed sequence ends 1 residue before the CDR3 terminus, with the missing tail filled in from the germline J gene. V usage is TRBV3 and J usage is TRBJ1-3; 9 positions agree with TRBD1. This CDR3 comprises 15 residues. Trimming cost V 5 bases and J 3 bases; bases outside gene matches: 5. The V gene's germline CDR1 is SNHLY and CDR2 FYNGKV (reference sequence). This CDR3 is CASSPPGQGGNTLYF. The sequenced part of the CDR3 DNA is TGTGCCAGCAGCCCCCCGGGACAGGGTGGAAATACGCTCTAT.

Concerning this clone: Gene names denote mouse genes. The sequenced fragment ends 1 residue before the CDR3 boundary, so the rest is inferred from the germline J gene. The chain joins TRBV29 to TRBJ2-3; D not certain. Trimming removed 5 bases from V and 0 bases from J, with 12 bases in between. This CDR3 is 15 amino acids long. CDR1 is MSHET and CDR2 is SYDVDS in the germline V gene. Partial CDR3 DNA: TGTGCTAGCAGTGCCCAAGGGCCTAGTGCAGAAACGCTGTAT. Translating it yields CASSAQGPSAETLY. The entire CDR3 reads CASSAQGPSAETLYF.

As regards this clone: The junction does not match germline at one end; this may be a read error. Here the gene names and germline are mouse. From the germline J gene comes the end of the CDR3, since the read stops 1 residue before it. The rearrangement joins TRBV19 to TRBJ2-5; 7 bases align to TRBD1. Germline CDR1 reads FNHDT; CDR2 reads SITEND (reference sequence). CDR3 length: 15 residues. The CDR3: CVSSITGTAQDTQYF. CDR3 DNA (partial): TGTGTCAGCAGTATAACCGGGACAGCTCAGGACACCCAGTAC.

With respect to this clone: Gene names and germline match the mouse. From the germline J gene comes the end of the CDR3, since the read stops 1 residue before it. This rearrangement joins TRBV12-2 to TRBJ2-1, with 8 positions matching TRBD1. This CDR3 contains 15 residues. The germline CDR1 and CDR2 sequences are SGHLS and HYDKME. Trimming took 2 bases from V and 3 from J; bases not matched to a gene: 5. The part of the CDR3 DNA that was read is TGTGCCAGCTCTCCCGGGACAGGATTCTATGCTGAGCAGTTC. Protein product: CASSPGTGFYAEQF. The full-length CDR3 reads as CASSPGTGFYAEQFF.

With respect to this clone: These gene names are mouse names. Coverage ceases 1 residue before the CDR3 finishes, and the germline J gene fills in the end. This chain uses TRBV19 with TRBJ2-2; 7 bases fit TRBD1. Germline CDR1 reads FNHDT; CDR2 reads SITEND (reference sequence). This CDR3 has 14 amino acids. Trimming took 4 bases from V and 2 from J; bases not matched to a gene: 2. CDR3 DNA (partial): TGTGCCAGCAGTTTCAGGGGGAACACCGGGCAGCTCTAC. Protein: CASSFRGNTGQLY. The full-length CDR3 reads as CASSFRGNTGQLYF.

Points on this clone: Gene names are mouse gene names. The DNA ends 1 residue before the CDR3 does, and the rest of the CDR3 is filled in from the germline J gene. This chain links TRBV13-1 with TRBJ1-1, with D maybe TRBD1 (6 bases). Germline loops: CDR1 NSHNY, CDR2 SYGAGN. V lost 2 bases to trimming and J lost 4 bases, with 9 bases between them. This CDR3 contains 13 residues. The CDR3 spells CASSDRGGTEVFF. The sequenced part of the CDR3 DNA is TGTGCCAGCAGTGACAGGGGAGGCACAGAAGTCTTC.

With respect to this clone: Mouse gene names apply. The read gets to within 1 residue of the CDR3 end, and the germline J gene fills in the rest. The chain couples TRBV5 to TRBJ1-4; D ambiguous. Per the germline V gene, CDR1 is LGHNA and CDR2 is YNLKQL (reference sequence). With 4 bases removed from V and 0 bases from J, the gap between germline ends came to 9 bases. CDR3 length equals 15 residues. The CDR3 DNA, read in part, is TGTGCCAGCAGCCCTCACACCCTTTCCAACGAAAGATTATTT. Translated, it gives CASSPHTLSNERLF. The CDR3 in full is CASSPHTLSNERLFF.

Of note for this clone: Here the gene names and germline are mouse. The CDR3 goes on 1 residue after the read ends, and that part is filled in from the germline J gene. This chain joins TRBV31 and TRBJ1-3; D uncertain. Trimming cost V 0 bases and J 0 bases, with 6 bases left between them. Germline CDR1 is GKSSPN and CDR2 is SITVG. This CDR3 contains 14 residues. Incomplete CDR3 DNA: TGTGCCTGGAGTCTGACAACTTCTGGAAATACGCTCTAT. It is translated as CAWSLTTSGNTLY. The whole CDR3 region reads CAWSLTTSGNTLYF.

As for this clone: Gene names and germline match the mouse. The read ends 1 residue shy of where the CDR3 ends; the end is completed using the germline J gene. The chain combines TRBV19 with TRBJ1-4; tentatively, D is TRBD1 (6 bases). The CDR3 has 15 amino acids. Germline V gene lookup returns CDR1 FNHDT and CDR2 SITEND (reference sequence). Trimming shortened V by 4 bases and J by 0 bases, and 10 bases separated the two germline ends. CDR3: CASSQGLLSNERLFF. The DNA read from the CDR3 is TGTGCCAGCAGTCAGGGGCTCCTTTCCAACGAAAGATTATTT. Looking up the rest from reference TRBV19 and TRBJ1-4 gives the full variable domain: GGIITQTPKFLIGQEGQKLTLKCQQNFNHDTMYWYRQDSGKGLRLIYYSITENDLQKGDLSEGYDASREKKSSFSLTVTSAQKNEMAVFLCASSQGLLSNERLFFGHGTKLSVL.

For this clone: These gene names are mouse names. Read data end 1 residue before the CDR3 end; the end is taken from the germline J gene. This chain links TRBV3 with TRBJ1-1; 10 positions match TRBD1. The CDR3 has 14 residues. Germline loops: CDR1 SNHLY, CDR2 FYNGKV (reference sequence). The V gene end was trimmed by 6 bases and the J gene end by 4 bases; junction bases not matched to a gene: 5. Partial CDR3 DNA: TGTGCCAGCAGTCCCGGGACAGGGGCCACAGAAGTCTTC. Translating it yields CASSPGTGATEVF. The full CDR3 reads CASSPGTGATEVFF.

Of note for this clone: Each gene name is a mouse one. The read ends 1 residue before the CDR3 terminus; that terminus is restored from the germline J gene. V and J are TRBV26 and TRBJ1-6, with D possibly TRBD1 on 6 matching bases. TRBJ1-6 is designated an ORF whose function remains uncertain. The CDR3 runs to 15 residues. Germline V lookup: CDR1 KGHPV, CDR2 FQNQEV (reference sequence). The V end was cut by 6 bases, the J end by 3 bases, with 12 bases between. CDR3 amino acids: CASSPGTNYNSPLYF. The covered CDR3 bases are TGTGCCAGCAGCCCCGGGACAAACTATAATTCGCCCCTCTAC.

This clone was found once. The gene symbols are mouse symbols. The sequence runs out 1 residue before the end of the CDR3; the remainder is reconstructed from the germline J gene. V and J are TRBV12-1 and TRBJ2-5, with TRBD1 matching over 12 bases. Germline CDR1 is SGHSN and CDR2 is HYEKVE. The CDR3 has 15 amino acids. V was pared by 4 bases and J by 6 bases, with 7 bases of the junction left unmatched. CDR3 in amino acids: CASSDPGQGADTQYF. The sequenced part of the CDR3 DNA is TGTGCCAGCTCCGACCCGGGACAGGGGGCGGACACCCAGTAC.

On this clone: Genes here carry mouse names. The read terminates 1 residue before the CDR3 end, so the remaining end is supplied by the germline J gene. The chain has TRBV1 and TRBJ2-3, with 7 bases identical to TRBD1. After removal of 4 bases from V and 2 bases from J, the junction contained 3 bases not matched to a gene. The CDR3 consists of 14 residues. Looked up from germline, CDR1 is NSQYPW and CDR2 is LRSPGD (reference sequence). The CDR3 reads CTCSVDRVAETLYF. The sequenced part of the CDR3 DNA is TGCACCTGCAGTGTCGACAGGGTTGCAGAAACGCTGTAT.